This T cell receptor beta chain is from a study of Graves' ophthalmopathy and Graves' hyperthyroidism. RNA transcripts served as template for amplifying TCR beta CDR3 sequences. Scientists carried out first-round RT-PCR using HTBI primers and then a second-round multiplex PCR. TCRdb reanalysed the multiplex PCR reads using MiXCR and keeps one entry per CDR3 protein. Here the sample spans about 700,000 distinct CDR3 sequences, roughly two fifths being singletons. This clonotype was seen repeatedly, ten times or more. V was pared by 0 bases and J by 8 bases, with 12 bases of the junction left unmatched. The CDR3 has 15 amino acids. Germline CDR1 reads SQVTM; CDR2 reads ANQGSEA.

This chain connects TRBV29-1 to TRBJ1-2, with 7 bases matching TRBD1. Sequencing was performed on peripheral blood. The sequence was obtained from an adult man with Graves' ophthalmopathy. CDR3 in DNA: TGCAGCGTTGAAGATCCCAAGACAGGGTTTTACGGCTACACCTTC. This codes for CSVEDPKTGFYGYTF.